This T cell receptor (beta chain) is from a study of blood T cell repertoires in COVID-19. Looking at the study overall: Both acute and convalescent COVID-19 samples were obtained from the United States, Italy and Spain. PBMCs, B-cell-depleted T cells, or T cells provided the cDNA or gDNA that made up the material.

Methods used by the authors: Cell counts per sample came from amplifying reference gene primers. Generated by immunoSEQ multiplex PCR, the TCRdb table keeps only in-frame clones and is missing some. D and trimming were read from the DNA, whereas the V and J calls and clone size are those reported in that table. The table records 250,000 or so clones, about 90% of them present only once. Everyone who took part was roughly 18 to 89 years old, and they came from about 23 US areas. The J segment lost 0 bases and the V segment lost 4 bases, leaving 7 bases of the junction unmatched. Germline assignment: CDR1 SGDLS and CDR2 YYNGEE. The length of the CDR3 is 18 residues.

Sample: PBMCs or T cells enriched from blood (not recorded which). This clonotype was sampled from a human donor in a cohort exposed to, infected with or recovered from COVID-19 (not recorded which). The donor label of this sample is uncertain. The chain links TRBV9 to TRBJ1-6; 10 bases agree with TRBD1. CDR3 in DNA: TGTGCCAGCAGCCTTTCGGGACAGGGGAGCTCCTATAATTCACCCCTCCACTTT. This codes for CASSLSGQGSSYNSPLHF.